These T cell receptor beta chains were read from a single sample in a study of OX40 agonist ivuxolimab in advanced cancers. The table came from immunoSEQ multiplex PCR; TCRdb's copy has only in-frame clones and leaves some out. The repertoire holds 60,000 to 95,000 clones, approximately 85% seen once, with 17% in the top ten. The sample consisted of CD4+ or CD8+ T cells sorted from blood, taken in a trial of the OX40 agonist ivuxolimab. Every receptor here comes from an adult with an advanced solid tumor such as melanoma, head and neck, liver or kidney cancer. Both conserved end residues are part of each CDR3. D genes are given only for firm matches. Clone size is shown for a subset of rows, as once, few, many or a class of expanded clone.

TGTGCCAGCAGTTTGCCCGCCGGGACAGGGGAGGGCCAGCCCCAGCATTTT CASSLPAGTGEGQPQHF few TRBD1 TRBJ1-5 TRBV28
TGTGCCAGCAGTTACTCGAGTCGAACGGACTATGGCTACACCTTC CASSYSSRTDYGYTF once . TRBJ1-2 TRBV6-5
TGTGCCAGCAGCCCATTGGAGGAGACCCAGTACTTC CASSPLEETQYF . . TRBJ2-5 TRBV7-2
TGTGCCAGTTCCCGACTAGCGGGACTACAAGAGACCCAGTACTTC CASSRLAGLQETQYF . TRBD2 TRBJ2-5 TRBV19
TGTGCCAGCGATACTAGCGGGGCCTCCTACGAGCAGTACTTC CASDTSGASYEQYF . TRBD2 TRBJ2-7 TRBV6-9
TGCGCCAGCAGCTTGGACGCGGGGAGGGGAGGTACGCAGTATTTT CASSLDAGRGGTQYF . TRBD2 TRBJ2-3 TRBV5-1
TGTGCCAGCAGTTACTACGCGAACACCGGGGAGCTGTTTTTT CASSYYANTGELFF few . TRBJ2-2 TRBV6-6
TGCAGCGCCCGGGCCCCCTACAATGAGCAGTTCTTC CSARAPYNEQFF . . TRBJ2-1 TRBV29-1
TGTGCCACCAGCTCACCCCACAGGGGGCTAAGTGAAAAACTGTTTTTT CATSSPHRGLSEKLFF . TRBD1 TRBJ1-4 TRBV15
TGTGCCAGCAGCTTGTCTAGCGGAGGACACAGTGAGCAGTTCTTC CASSLSSGGHSEQFF . TRBD2 TRBJ2-1 TRBV11-3
TGCGCCAGCAGCTTGGGAGGGGACACTAATTCACCCCTCCACTTT CASSLGGDTNSPLHF . . TRBJ1-6 TRBV5-1
TGCGCCAGCAGCATAACCTCCGGGTCCCGCGAGCAGTTCTTC CASSITSGSREQFF . . TRBJ2-1 TRBV5-1
TGTGCCAGCAGCTTGGCCGGGGCGTACACTGAAGCTTTCTTT CASSLAGAYTEAFF . . TRBJ1-1 TRBV7-9
TGTGCCAGCTCACCACGCGGGGACGCTGAAGCTTTCTTT CASSPRGDAEAFF once . TRBJ1-1 TRBV18
TGTGCCAGCAGCTTAGGCGGTTATCAGCCCCAGCATTTT CASSLGGYQPQHF few . TRBJ1-5 TRBV11-2
TGTGCCAGCACCTTCTCCGGGACAGAAGACACAGATACGCAGTATTTT CASTFSGTEDTDTQYF . TRBD1 TRBJ2-3 TRBV27
TGTGCCAGCAGCGTAGTTACAGGGAACACTGAAGCTTTCTTT CASSVVTGNTEAFF few . TRBJ1-1 TRBV9
TGTGCCAGCAGCGTAGTGTATGAGCGGGAGGGTGAGCAGTTCTTC CASSVVYEREGEQFF . TRBD2 TRBJ2-1 TRBV9
TGTGCCAGTAGTATGGTCCGACAGGCAGGAGACGAGCAGTACTTC CASSMVRQAGDEQYF . . TRBJ2-7 TRBV19
TGTGCCAGCAGAGCCGTTCGGGGCGGGGAGACTGAAGCTTTCTTT CASRAVRGGETEAFF . . TRBJ1-1 TRBV6-5
TGCGCCAGCAGCCAAGATTTTAGGGACAGGGGGCGCCGAAGTCAGCCCCAGCATTTT CASSQDFRDRGRRSQPQHF . TRBD1 TRBJ1-5 TRBV4-1
TGTGCCAGCAGCCGTAGGAGGGGGGGGGATGATGAGCAGTTCTTC CASSRRRGGDDEQFF . . TRBJ2-1 TRBV11-3
TGCGCCAGCAGCTTGGGTGGACAGGGGAACACTGAAGCTTTCTTT CASSLGGQGNTEAFF . TRBD1 TRBJ1-1 TRBV5-1
TGCAGCGTTGCCAGCGGGAGGGCCGATGAGCAGTTCTTC CSVASGRADEQFF . TRBD2 TRBJ2-1 TRBV29-1
TGTGCCTGGATATTCCGGGCCAAGGCCCTATACGAGCAGTACTTC CAWIFRAKALYEQYF . . TRBJ2-7 TRBV30
TGTGCCACCAGCAGGAACCAACAGGGTGGGGGCACTGAAGCTTTCTTT CATSRNQQGGGTEAFF . . TRBJ1-1 TRBV15
TGTGCCAGCAGCTTGTTTTCTAGCGGCCAAGAGACCCAGTACTTC CASSLFSSGQETQYF . TRBD2 TRBJ2-5 TRBV5-5
TGTGCCAGCAGCTTGGAGCAGTATAATTCACCCCTCCACTTT CASSLEQYNSPLHF . . TRBJ1-6 TRBV5-4
TGCAGCGTGTGGGACCCTCTTAACTATGGCTACACCTTC CSVWDPLNYGYTF . . TRBJ1-2 TRBV29-1
TGTGCCAGTAGTATATCAGGGACTAGCCCTTTCAATGAGCAGTTCTTC CASSISGTSPFNEQFF . TRBD2 TRBJ2-1 TRBV19
TGCGCCAGCAGCTTAGCTCTAGCGGGAGAAGAGCAGTTCTTC CASSLALAGEEQFF . TRBD2 TRBJ2-1 TRBV5-1
TGTGCCAGCAGTCAGGACATTTACTACCCTGAGCAGTTCTTC CASSQDIYYPEQFF few . TRBJ2-1 TRBV6-6
TGTGCCAGCAGCTTGGACATTTCGAACACTGAAGCTTTCTTT CASSLDISNTEAFF . . TRBJ1-1 TRBV5-6
TGTGCCAGCAGCGTGTGGCGGGAGCAAGAGACCCAGTACTTC CASSVWREQETQYF . TRBD2 TRBJ2-5 TRBV5-4
TGTGCCAGCAGTCGAGACAGAAACTATGGCTACACCTTC CASSRDRNYGYTF . . TRBJ1-2 TRBV27
TGTGCCAGCTCACCACCGGGCAAGGGAAGAACCCAGTACTTC CASSPPGKGRTQYF . . TRBJ2-5 TRBV18
TGTGCCAGCAGTTTCCAACCTCCGGGACAGGGGGCTGGCGGGGAGCTGTTTTTT CASSFQPPGQGAGGELFF . TRBD1 TRBJ2-2 TRBV27
TGTGCCAGCAGTCCGTTTAGCGGATTCTACGAGCAGTACTTC CASSPFSGFYEQYF . . TRBJ2-7 TRBV28